This entry lists 14 T cell receptor beta chains sequenced from one sample in a study of CD4+ T cells in melanoma. Clones were read by immunoSEQ multiplex PCR, and TCRdb kept only the in-frame ones, dropping some. The profile covers under 8,000 clones, with approximately 69% appearing a single time and 30% taken by the ten largest. Specimen: cells from a culture (not recorded whether cultured in vitro). Source of these receptors: a human donor with melanoma.

The chain is built from TRBV6-5 and TRBJ2-7; D possibly corresponds to TRBD1 (5 bases). This CDR3 is 15 amino acids long. In germline, CDR1 is MNHEY, CDR2 SVGAGI. The V and J ends lost 0 bases and 0 bases respectively, with 9 bases between them. The CDR3 reads CASSYSGASSYEQYF. The CDR3 DNA sequence: TGTGCCAGCAGTTACTCAGGGGCTAGCTCCTACGAGCAGTACTTC.

The rearrangement uses TRBV10-2 and TRBJ2-5, with D perhaps TRBD2 (5 bases). CDR1 and CDR2 from the germline V gene are WSHSY and SAAADI. V lost 4 bases to trimming and J lost 5 bases, with 5 bases between them. This CDR3 contains 11 residues. CDR3 DNA: TGCGCCAGCAGTGCGGGGGAGACCCAGTACTTC. Its protein product is CASSAGETQYF.

V usage is TRBV15 and J usage is TRBJ1-2; no clear D gene. The CDR3 runs to 15 residues. Trimming removed 0 bases at V and 4 bases at J, with 12 bases between. Germline V gene sequence: CDR1 LNHNV, CDR2 YYDKDF (reference sequence). DNA for the CDR3: TGTGCCACCAGCAGAGATCTGGACGGATCCTATGGCTACACCTTC. Protein product: CATSRDLDGSYGYTF.

This clone was counted between two and nine times. The rearrangement links TRBV6-5 to TRBJ1-5, with TRBD1 matching over 7 bases. Trimming removed 4 bases from V and 3 bases from J; junction bases left unmatched: 6. The CDR3 loop spans 15 amino acids. In germline, CDR1 is MNHEY, CDR2 SVGAGI. The CDR3 DNA is TGTGCCAGCAGTTCGACAGGGAATTACAATCAGCCCCAGCATTTT. Translated, it gives CASSSTGNYNQPQHF.

The rearrangement uses TRBV2 and TRBJ1-4, with D tentatively TRBD1 (6 bases). This CDR3 contains 15 residues. The germline V gene has CDR1 SNHLY and CDR2 FYNNEI. V was shortened by 6 bases and J by 4 bases, with 15 bases between the two germline ends. The CDR3 loop is CASSTGPAFNEKLFF. CDR3 sequence (DNA): TGTGCCAGCAGCACAGGGCCCGCATTTAATGAAAAACTGTTTTTT.

The rearrangement joins TRBV18 to TRBJ2-3; D ambiguous. Trimming shortened V by 5 bases and J by 9 bases, and 15 bases separated the two germline ends. The CDR3 sequence is 13 residues long. CDR1 and CDR2 from the germline V gene are KGHSH and LQKENI. Here the CDR3 reads CASSEEQRTTQYF. Here the CDR3 DNA reads TGTGCCAGCTCAGAAGAACAGCGCACCACGCAGTATTTT.

The chain couples TRBV27 to TRBJ2-7; D gene ambiguous. Germline CDR1 is MNHEY and CDR2 is SMNVEV (reference sequence). The CDR3 has 13 residues. The V end lost 10 bases, the J end lost 4 bases, and 17 bases lay between the germline ends. CDR3 in DNA: TGTGCCACCCGAACGCATGGAATATACGAGCAGTACTTC. Translated, it gives CATRTHGIYEQYF.

The chain employs TRBV6-6 and TRBJ1-5; 11 nucleotides line up with TRBD1. CDR1 is MNHNY, CDR2 SVGAGI, per germline (reference sequence). Unmatched junction bases numbered 12, after V lost 5 bases and J lost 6 bases. The CDR3 runs to 17 residues. The CDR3 sequence is CASSPSLGTGGIQPQHF. CDR3 DNA: TGTGCCAGCAGTCCTAGTCTCGGGACAGGGGGAATTCAGCCCCAGCATTTT.

The chain recombines TRBV24-1 with TRBJ2-6, with TRBD1 matching over 10 bases. The CDR3 length is 17 residues. V lost 4 bases to trimming and J lost 2 bases; unmatched junction nucleotides: 4. The germline V gene has CDR1 KGHDR and CDR2 SFDVKD. The CDR3 region is CATSEGQGTPGANVLTF. As DNA, the CDR3 is TGTGCCACCAGTGAGGGACAGGGGACCCCTGGGGCCAACGTCCTGACTTTC.

This chain connects TRBV7-9 to TRBJ2-5, with 12 bases lining up with TRBD1. From germline, CDR1 is SEHNR and CDR2 FQNEAQ (reference sequence). The CDR3 extends over 16 amino acids. V shed 5 bases, J shed 7 bases, and the junction held 11 bases outside the gene matches. CDR3 residues: CASSQGQGALDGTQYF. The CDR3 DNA is TGTGCCAGCAGCCAGGGACAGGGGGCTTTGGATGGGACCCAGTACTTC.

The table lists this clone with a count of one. V is TRBV5-1 and J is TRBJ2-7; no firm D call. Trimming left V 1 base short and J 8 bases short, with 7 bases between. Germline CDR1 is SGHRS and CDR2 is YFSETQ. The CDR3 consists of 11 residues. This CDR3 reads CASSLYYQQYF. CDR3 coding DNA: TGCGCCAGCAGCTTGTACTATCAGCAGTACTTC. Using reference TRBV5-1 and TRBJ2-7 for the parts outside the CDR3, the full variable domain is KAGVTQTPRYLIKTRGQQVTLSCSPISGHRSVSWYQQTPGQGLQFLFEYFSETQRNKGNFPGRFSGRQFSNSRSEMNVSTLELGDSALYLCASSLYYQQYFGPGTRLTVT.

This clone is hyperexpanded within its sample. V gene TRBV2 combines with J gene TRBJ2-3, with D possibly being TRBD1 (5 bases). In germline, CDR1 is SNHLY, CDR2 FYNNEI. CDR3 length equals 12 residues. V gave up 5 bases and J gave up 3 bases, with 6 bases separating them. In nucleotides, the CDR3 is TGTGCCAGCAGTTCAGGGACAGATACGCAGTATTTT. Encoded protein: CASSSGTDTQYF. The full variable domain, its missing parts supplied by reference TRBV2 and TRBJ2-3, is EPEVTQTPSHQVTQMGQEVILRCVPISNHLYFYWYRQILGQKVEFLVSFYNNEISEKSEIFDDQFSVERPDGSNFTLKIRSTKLEDSAMYFCASSSGTDTQYFGPGTRLTVL.

The CDR3 loop is CASSLGSANYGYTF. CDR3 in DNA: TGTGCCAGCAGCTTAGGTTCCGCTAACTATGGCTACACCTTC. The V and J genes are TRBV7-9 and TRBJ1-2, with D hard to call. The V end lost 1 base, the J end lost 0 bases, and 6 bases lay between the germline ends. Germline CDR1 SEHNR, CDR2 FQNEAQ (reference sequence). The CDR3 covers 14 residues.

This clone has only a few counts. CDR3 amino acids: CASSRAGGKGTEAFF. The CDR3 DNA reads TGCGCCAGCAGTAGGGCAGGGGGCAAAGGCACTGAAGCTTTCTTT. The chain is built from TRBV23-1 and TRBJ1-1, with 8 bases matching TRBD1. TRBV23-1 counts as an open reading frame of uncertain function. After removal of 5 bases from V and 4 bases from J, the junction contained 9 bases not matched to a gene. The CDR3 has 15 residues.